This TCR beta chain appears in the sequencing data of a study of monozygotic twins with inflammatory bowel disease. Study-level points and caveats: Patient repertoires may carry noise from differing immunosuppressive treatments. IBD patients shared fewer clonotypes with others than healthy twins, especially with disease activity.

Germline CDR1 SGHRS, CDR2 YFSETQ. CDR3 length equals 15 residues. TCRdb processed the 5' RACE reads again and assigns one entry to each CDR3 protein, with no DNA. This listing includes approximately 300,000 distinct CDR3 sequences. Note on this clonotype: Its target is unknown.

Blood was drawn once per donor, and each sample measured under 3 ml. Blood samples, whole and unsorted for T cells, yielded the isolated total RNA. The chain is built from TRBV5-1 and TRBJ1-2; absent DNA, TCRdb's TRBD1 call cannot be checked. Material for sequencing was blood. This receptor was identified in a human donor with ulcerative colitis or Crohn's disease, or a healthy co-twin of an affected twin (not recorded which). This CDR3 is CASSLDYGGLGGYTF.